The 21 T cell receptor beta chains in this list originate from one sample, sequenced in a study of blood T cell repertoires in COVID-19. The method was immunoSEQ multiplex PCR; TCRdb's version includes in-frame clones alone and lacks a portion of them. The table has some 490,000 clones, 80% to 90% seen once. The sequenced material came from peripheral blood. The source is a human donor in a cohort sampled during active COVID-19.

The chain carries TRBV29-1 and TRBJ2-7, with 8 nucleotides matching TRBD2. Germline trimming cut 2 bases from V and 6 bases from J; bases unmatched to any gene: 12. Looked up from germline, CDR1 is SQVTM and CDR2 is ANQGSEA. The CDR3 consists of 15 residues. The CDR3 nucleotides read TGCAGCGTTGAACGGGTGGGACTAGTCTCTCTCGAGCAGTACTTC. Amino acids: CSVERVGLVSLEQYF.

The CDR3 reads CASSSLPFGLAGETDTQYF. CDR3 bases: TGTGCCAGCAGCTCCCTCCCCTTCGGACTAGCGGGAGAAACAGATACGCAGTATTTT. V gene TRBV7-6 combines with J gene TRBJ2-3, with 13 bases that match TRBD2. The CDR3 runs to 19 residues. Per germline, CDR1 SGHVS and CDR2 FNYEAQ. The trim removed 4 bases at V and 3 bases at J, leaving 13 bases unmatched.

The chain joins TRBV18 to TRBJ2-7; TRBD2 is a possible D gene (5 bases). Looked up from germline, CDR1 is KGHSH and CDR2 is LQKENI. The CDR3 spans 14 residues. Between the trimmed V and J ends, which lost 2 bases and 1 base, there was a span of 9 bases. The CDR3 DNA reads as TGTGCCAGCTCACCATCGCAGCGGTCCTACGAGCAGTACTTC. Protein: CASSPSQRSYEQYF.

This clone showed up just a few times. V and J are TRBV6-5 and TRBJ1-5, with 7 bases that match TRBD1. The germline CDR1 and CDR2 sequences are MNHEY and SVGAGI. V was pared by 6 bases and J by 7 bases, with 9 bases of the junction left unmatched. The CDR3 loop spans 14 amino acids. For the CDR3, the DNA is TGTGCCAGCAGCCCGACAGGGAAGGGACAGCCCCAGCATTTT. As protein: CASSPTGKGQPQHF.

This rearrangement joins TRBV6-5 to TRBJ2-3, with D maybe TRBD2 (5 bases). Looked up from germline, CDR1 is MNHEY and CDR2 is SVGAGI. The CDR3 runs to 14 residues. Trimming stripped 5 bases from V and 2 bases from J, with 11 bases between. The CDR3 loop reads CASSPGEYTDTQYF. The CDR3 DNA follows: TGTGCCAGCAGTCCCGGGGAGTACACAGATACGCAGTATTTT.

This clone came up once. This rearrangement joins TRBV10-1 to TRBJ2-1, with 7 bases matching TRBD2. V lost 1 base and J lost 1; bases outside the gene matches: 7. Germline V gene data show CDR1 as WNHNN and CDR2 as SYGVQD (reference sequence). The CDR3 is made up of 17 amino acids. The CDR3 DNA sequence: TGCGCCAGCAGTGAGTTCGGCGGGGGTTTTTCCTACAATGAGCAGTTCTTC. It is translated as CASSEFGGGFSYNEQFF.

The chain employs TRBV19 and TRBJ1-5; D is ambiguous. Per germline, CDR1 LNHDA and CDR2 SQIVND (reference sequence). Between the trimmed V and J ends, which lost 1 base and 4 bases, there was a span of 8 bases. The CDR3 is 14 amino acids. The CDR3, as DNA: TGTGCCAGTAGTATAGGGTGGCCGAATCAGCCCCAGCATTTT. This sequence encodes CASSIGWPNQPQHF.

V is TRBV27 and J is TRBJ2-3, with D tentatively TRBD1 (5 bases). CDR1 is MNHEY and CDR2 is SMNVEV in the germline V gene (reference sequence). The CDR3 runs to 16 residues. Trimming removed 2 bases from V and 1 base from J, with 13 bases in between. The CDR3 nucleotides are TGTGCCAGCAGTTTAGGGGCCCCGATTGGCACAGATACGCAGTATTTT. It is translated as CASSLGAPIGTDTQYF.

This sequence joins TRBV3-1 (or the pseudogene TRBV3-2) and TRBJ2-7, with 14 bases aligning to TRBD2. The CDR3 is 20 residues long. V gave up 0 bases and J gave up 5 bases; unmatched junction bases: 15. Germline CDR1 is LGHDT and CDR2 is YNNKEL (reference sequence). The CDR3 region is CASSQDFGLAGGSFGHEQYF. The CDR3 DNA sequence: TGTGCCAGCAGCCAAGATTTCGGACTAGCGGGAGGATCATTCGGCCACGAGCAGTACTTC.

The V gene is TRBV6-1, the J gene TRBJ2-5; TRBD2 matches 11 bases. The CDR3 totals 16 residues. J lost 5 bases, V lost 4 bases, and 9 bases had no gene match. Germline CDR1 is MNHNS and CDR2 is SASEGT. The CDR3: CASSVETSGIGETQYF. In nucleotides, the CDR3 is TGTGCCAGCAGTGTAGAGACTAGCGGGATCGGGGAGACCCAGTACTTC.

The chain joins TRBV24-1 to TRBJ1-2; unclear D gene. The CDR3 runs to 17 residues. Germline V gene sequence: CDR1 KGHDR, CDR2 SFDVKD. V lost 5 bases, J lost 0 bases, and 18 bases lay in between. The CDR3 reads CATSAPGAELANYGYTF. In nucleotides, the CDR3 is TGTGCCACCAGTGCCCCGGGAGCCGAATTAGCTAACTATGGCTACACCTTC.

This clone was picked up a small number of times. The chain uses TRBV27 and TRBJ2-7; D perhaps matches TRBD2 (7 bases). Trimming took off 6 bases at V and 5 bases at J, with 20 bases between the two ends. Germline assignment: CDR1 MNHEY and CDR2 SMNVEV (reference sequence). The length of the CDR3 is 15 residues. The CDR3 sequence is CASSLGWGGRDEQYF. The DNA for the CDR3 is TGTGCCAGCAGCCTAGGGTGGGGGGGCCGTGACGAGCAGTACTTC.

The chain combines TRBV7-2 with TRBJ1-2; D perhaps matches TRBD1 (6 bases). This CDR3 is built from 14 residues. Germline V gene lookup returns CDR1 SGHTA and CDR2 FQGNSA. V lost 1 base, J lost 8 bases, and 14 bases lay in between. CDR3 in amino acids: CASSLEAGAWGYTF. For the CDR3, the DNA is TGTGCCAGCAGCTTAGAGGCAGGGGCTTGGGGCTACACCTTC. Filled out from reference TRBV7-2 and TRBJ1-2, the complete variable domain reads GAGVSQSPSNKVTEKGKDVELRCDPISGHTALYWYRQSLGQGLEFLIYFQGNSAPDKSGLPSDRFSAERTGGSVSTLTIQRTQQEDSAVYLCASSLEAGAWGYTFGSGTRLTVV.

The J gene is TRBJ2-5, the V gene TRBV6-9; no definite D call. CDR1 is MNHGY, CDR2 SVAAGI, per germline. This CDR3 is 14 amino acids long. V was shortened by 3 bases and J by 1 base, with 9 bases between the two germline ends. The CDR3 nucleotides are TGTGCCAGCAGTTACCCCACTCCCCAAGAGACCCAGTACTTC. This sequence encodes CASSYPTPQETQYF.

This rearrangement joins TRBV30 to TRBJ2-2; TRBD1 matches 9 bases. The germline CDR1 and CDR2 sequences are GTSNPN and SVGIG (reference sequence). After removal of 5 bases from V and 6 bases from J, the junction contained 4 bases not matched to a gene. The CDR3 totals 13 residues. Here the CDR3 DNA reads TGTGCCTGGCTGAGACAGGGGGCCGGGGAGCTGTTTTTT. This gives the protein CAWLRQGAGELFF.

The rearrangement joins TRBV9 to TRBJ2-1, with D possibly being TRBD2 (5 bases). The V end was cut by 0 bases, the J end by 12 bases, with 16 bases between. This CDR3 has 14 amino acids. Germline V gene data show CDR1 as SGDLS and CDR2 as YYNGEE. CDR3 DNA sequence: TGTGCCAGCAGCGTAGCGGTGGCCGGGGAATCGCAGTTCTTC. Its translation: CASSVAVAGESQFF.

V and J are TRBV6-2 or TRBV6-3 and TRBJ2-1, with TRBD2 matching over 9 bases. This CDR3 spans 18 amino acids. Trimming took 2 bases from V and 0 from J; bases not matched to a gene: 8. Germline V gives CDR1 MNHEY, CDR2 SVGEGT. The CDR3 region has the DNA TGTGCCAGCAGTTACCCAATGGCGGGAGGGCCCTCCTACAATGAGCAGTTCTTC. Translating gives CASSYPMAGGPSYNEQFF.

This chain joins TRBV7-9 and TRBJ2-1; TRBD1 is a possible D gene (5 bases). Trimming took 2 bases from V and 8 from J, leaving 13 bases between them. CDR1 and CDR2 from the germline V gene are SEHNR and FQNEAQ (reference sequence). This CDR3 has 14 amino acids. CDR3 nucleotide sequence: TGTGCCAGCAGCTTAACGGTCAGGGAACATGAGCAGTTCTTC. This gives the protein CASSLTVREHEQFF.

J is TRBJ1-2 and V is TRBV3-1 (or the pseudogene TRBV3-2); the match to TRBD1 covers 7 bases. Germline loops: CDR1 LGHDT, CDR2 YNNKEL (reference sequence). Germline trimming cut 6 bases from V and 5 bases from J; bases unmatched to any gene: 9. The CDR3 loop spans 14 amino acids. The CDR3 here is CASRRGGVGYGYTF. Written as DNA, the CDR3 is TGTGCCAGCAGGCGAGGGGGCGTCGGGTATGGCTACACCTTC.

This chain links TRBV12-5 with TRBJ2-5; possibly TRBD1 for D (5 bases). This CDR3 has 12 amino acids. The ends were cut back, 5 bases at V and 5 bases at J, with 9 bases in the middle. CDR1 and CDR2 from the germline V gene are LGHNT and FRNRAP. The CDR3 region has the DNA TGTGCTAGTGGTCTCGCAGGGGAGACCCAGTACTTC. Translating it yields CASGLAGETQYF.

The V call is TRBV19, the J call TRBJ1-2; no reliable D call. The CDR3 contains 15 residues. Germline V CDR1 and CDR2: LNHDA, SQIVND (reference sequence). V gave up 5 bases and J gave up 5 bases, with 18 bases separating them. The CDR3 protein is CASSPDGLPPYGYTF. The CDR3 DNA reads TGTGCCAGTAGTCCGGATGGGCTCCCTCCGTATGGCTACACCTTC.